This is a list of T cell receptor beta chains from one sample in a study of cytomegalovirus exposure and HLA in healthy donors. The data were produced by immunoSEQ multiplex PCR, yet TCRdb's version contains in-frame clones alone and is incomplete. Of 69,000 or so clones in the sample, about 78% were seen once. The sample comprised PBMCs. The receptors were sampled from a man in his late teens or twenties in good health and CMV-seronegative. CDR3s include the opening cysteine and the closing phenylalanine or tryptophan.

TRBV6-6,CASSYSVGQGSSPLHF
TRBV27,CASSLSGGMNEQYF
TRBV29-1,CSVRASLSGGTEAFF
TRBV11-2,CASIPGIQGGVETQYF
TRBV5-1,CASSLVGGGAPNEQFF
TRBV5-1,CASSLSGGAYNEQFF
TRBV28,CASSPRTSGGTDTQYF
TRBV7-6,CASSLDMGGNTGELFF
TRBV4-3,CASSQDVSSGGYTF
TRBV28,CASSPQTGWNTEAFF
TRBV27,CASREYSGNTIYF